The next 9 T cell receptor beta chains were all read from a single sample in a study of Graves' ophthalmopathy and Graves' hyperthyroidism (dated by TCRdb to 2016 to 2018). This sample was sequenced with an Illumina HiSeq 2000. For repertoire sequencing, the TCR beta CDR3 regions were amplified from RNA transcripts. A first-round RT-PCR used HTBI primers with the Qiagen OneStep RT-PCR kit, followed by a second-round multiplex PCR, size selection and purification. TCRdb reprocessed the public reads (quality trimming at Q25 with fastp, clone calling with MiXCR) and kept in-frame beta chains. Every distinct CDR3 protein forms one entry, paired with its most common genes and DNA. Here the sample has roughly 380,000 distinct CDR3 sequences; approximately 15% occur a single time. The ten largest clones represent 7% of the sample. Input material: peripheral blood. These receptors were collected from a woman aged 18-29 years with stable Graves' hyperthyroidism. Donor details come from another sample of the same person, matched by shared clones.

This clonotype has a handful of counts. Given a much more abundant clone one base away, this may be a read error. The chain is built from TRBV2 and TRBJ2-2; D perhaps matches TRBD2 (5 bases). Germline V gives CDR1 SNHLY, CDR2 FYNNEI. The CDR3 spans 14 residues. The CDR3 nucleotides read TGTGCCAGCAGTGCGTTAGCAGACACCGGGGAGCTGGTTTTT. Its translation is CASSALADTGELVF.

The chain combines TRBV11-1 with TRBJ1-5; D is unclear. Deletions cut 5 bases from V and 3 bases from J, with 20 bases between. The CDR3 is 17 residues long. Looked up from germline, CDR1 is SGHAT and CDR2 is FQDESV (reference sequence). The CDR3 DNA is TGTGCCAGCAGCGCTGGCTCAGAGCCCCCGATCAATCAGCCCCAGCATTTT. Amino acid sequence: CASSAGSEPPINQPQHF.

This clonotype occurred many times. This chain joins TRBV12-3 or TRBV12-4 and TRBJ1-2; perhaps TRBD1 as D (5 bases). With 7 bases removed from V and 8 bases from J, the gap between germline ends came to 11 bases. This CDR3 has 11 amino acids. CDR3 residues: CASTSPGGYTF. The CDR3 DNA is TGTGCCAGCACTTCACCAGGGGGCTACACCTTC.

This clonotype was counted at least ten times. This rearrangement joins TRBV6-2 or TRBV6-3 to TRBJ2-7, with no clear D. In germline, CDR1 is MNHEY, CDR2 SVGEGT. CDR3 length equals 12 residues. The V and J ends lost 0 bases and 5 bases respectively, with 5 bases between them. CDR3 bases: TGTGCCAGCAGTTACTCTAGCCACGAGCAGTACTTC. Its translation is CASSYSSHEQYF.

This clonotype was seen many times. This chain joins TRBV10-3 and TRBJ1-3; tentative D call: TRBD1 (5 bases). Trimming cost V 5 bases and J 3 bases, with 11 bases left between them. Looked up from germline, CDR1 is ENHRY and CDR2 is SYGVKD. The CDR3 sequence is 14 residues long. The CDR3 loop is CAISTGTVGNTIYF. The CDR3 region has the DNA TGTGCCATCAGTACCGGGACGGTTGGAAACACCATATATTTT.

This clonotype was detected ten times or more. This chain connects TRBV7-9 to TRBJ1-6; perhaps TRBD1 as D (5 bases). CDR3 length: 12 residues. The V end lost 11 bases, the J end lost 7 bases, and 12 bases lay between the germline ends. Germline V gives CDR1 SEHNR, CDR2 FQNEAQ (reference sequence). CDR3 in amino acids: CAWGHGNSPLHF. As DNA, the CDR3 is TGTGCCTGGGGCCACGGAAATTCACCCCTCCACTTT.

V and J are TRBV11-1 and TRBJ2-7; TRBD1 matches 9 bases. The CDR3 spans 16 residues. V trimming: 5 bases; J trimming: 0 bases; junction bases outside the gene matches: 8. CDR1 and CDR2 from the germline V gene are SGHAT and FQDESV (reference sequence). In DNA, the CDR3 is TGTGCCAGCAGCCTTCCAGGACAGGGGAGCTCCTACGAGCAGTACTTC. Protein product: CASSLPGQGSSYEQYF.

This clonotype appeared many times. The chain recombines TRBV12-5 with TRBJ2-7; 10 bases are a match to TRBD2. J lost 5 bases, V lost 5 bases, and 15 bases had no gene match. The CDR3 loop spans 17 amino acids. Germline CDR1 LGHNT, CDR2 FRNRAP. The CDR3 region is CASGPAHLSGGSHEQYF. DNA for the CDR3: TGTGCTAGTGGTCCGGCCCATCTTAGCGGGGGGAGCCACGAGCAGTACTTC.

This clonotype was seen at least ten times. For the CDR3, the DNA is TGTGCCAGCAGTGGGGTTGATTTTCCCTACGAGCAGTACTTC. Translated, it gives CASSGVDFPYEQYF. The chain couples TRBV25-1 to TRBJ2-7, with D unresolved. The CDR3 runs 14 residues. CDR1 is MGHDK and CDR2 is SYGVNS in the germline V gene. V dropped 4 bases and J dropped 2 bases, with 12 bases sitting between them.